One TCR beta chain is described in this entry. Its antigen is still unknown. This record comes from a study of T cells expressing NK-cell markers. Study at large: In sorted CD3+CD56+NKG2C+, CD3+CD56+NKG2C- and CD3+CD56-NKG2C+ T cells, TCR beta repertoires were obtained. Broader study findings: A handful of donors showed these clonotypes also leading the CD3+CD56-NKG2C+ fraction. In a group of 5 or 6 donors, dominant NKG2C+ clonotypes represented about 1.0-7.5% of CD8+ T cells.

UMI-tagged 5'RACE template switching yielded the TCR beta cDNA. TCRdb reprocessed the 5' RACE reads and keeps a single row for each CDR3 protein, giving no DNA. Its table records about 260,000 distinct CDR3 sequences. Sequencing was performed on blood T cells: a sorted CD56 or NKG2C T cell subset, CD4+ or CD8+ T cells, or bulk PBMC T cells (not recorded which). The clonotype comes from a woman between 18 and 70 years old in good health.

The CDR3 sequence is CASSPPGTANYGYTF. V is TRBV12-3 or TRBV12-4 and J is TRBJ1-2; checking the TCRdb D call of TRBD1 is not possible without DNA. The length of the CDR3 is 15 residues.